The T cell receptor (beta chain) under discussion was sequenced for a study of T cell repertoires in cytomegalovirus infection (dated by TCRdb to between 2018 and 2021). Context from the whole study: Because public TCR beta signatures pointed to carriage of CMV infection together with the matching HLA type, the HLA type of each donor mattered for the analysis.

As for this clonotype: No cognate antigen has been identified for it. It has no much larger one-base neighbor in the sample; base qualities were not kept.

V drops 2 bases and J drops 3 bases, leaving 11 bases in between. CDR1 and CDR2, per the germline V gene, are MGHRA and YSYEKL. Inclusive of the bounding cysteine and phenylalanine, the CDR3 is 14 residues long. The read is trimmed to its CDR3 DNA, 42 bases read in frame from base 1. The listed sequencing device is Illumina HiSeq 1500. Using fastp trimming at Q25 and MiXCR clonotype assembly, TCRdb reanalyzed the public sequencing data and kept in-frame beta chains. CDR3 protein duplicates are merged, each entry listing the most common genes and DNA. The sample yields about 740,000 distinct CDR3 sequences; roughly a third were counted once. The top ten constitute around 3% of the sample. General conclusions and limits of the study: The ex vivo response was dominated by HLA-C-restricted CMV-specific TCR beta clonotypes, which also provided the single most frequent clonotype in two of eight donors. Carriers of CMV infection plus the relevant HLA type were discriminated by the cumulative frequency of public TCR beta family members in the study cohort and in an independent 352-donor cohort.

This sequence originates from a human donor in good health (CMV status not recorded). Some clones in this sample may be carry-over from other donors' samples. The sample comprised PBMCs. The sequence links TRBV4-1 to TRBJ2-7; TRBD2 is perhaps the D gene, given 6 matching bases. The nucleotide sequence is TGCGCCAGCAGCCAACGGGGGATCGGCTACGAGCAGTACTTC. This encodes CASSQRGIGYEQYF.